A single sample gave rise to the 3 T cell receptor beta chains below, sequenced in a study of blood T cell repertoires in COVID-19. The table came from immunoSEQ multiplex PCR; TCRdb's copy has only in-frame clones and leaves some out. The table includes around 12,000 clones, approximately 76% detected once. The source material was peripheral blood. These receptors were taken from a woman aged 80 or older with acute or convalescent COVID-19.

V is TRBV7-2 and J is TRBJ2-3; TRBD2 matches 16 bases. From germline, CDR1 is SGHTA and CDR2 FQGNSA. V was clipped by 6 bases and J by 2 bases; unmatched bases: 5. The CDR3 is made up of 17 amino acids. The CDR3 loop is CASSRGTSGGATDTQYF. In DNA, the CDR3 is TGTGCCAGCAGTAGAGGGACTAGCGGGGGGGCCACAGATACGCAGTATTTT.

The rearrangement uses TRBV16 and TRBJ1-6, with 10 bases identical to TRBD1. Germline V lookup: CDR1 KGHSY, CDR2 FQNENV. This CDR3 comprises 15 residues. The V gene end was trimmed by 3 bases and the J gene end by 8 bases; junction bases not matched to a gene: 4. The CDR3 loop reads CASSHRGTGDSPLHF. In DNA, the CDR3 is TGTGCCAGCAGCCATCGGGGGACAGGGGATTCACCCCTCCACTTT.

CDR3 DNA sequence: TGTGCCAGCCAACGGGGGACAGGGCACACTGAAGCTTTCTTT. It is translated as CASQRGTGHTEAFF. The rearrangement uses TRBV9 and TRBJ1-1; TRBD1 matches 9 bases. The germline CDR1 and CDR2 sequences are SGDLS and YYNGEE. J lost 3 bases, V lost 7 bases, and 7 bases had no gene match. This CDR3 comprises 14 residues.